The present T cell receptor beta chain was sequenced within a study of patients and donors after allogeneic stem cell transplantation. TCRdb re-analysed the RT-PCR reads in MiXCR, keeping a single row per CDR3 protein. The sample shows around 150,000 distinct CDR3 sequences, over 35% of them seen only once. Trimming cost V 7 bases and J 3 bases, with 12 bases left between them. In germline, CDR1 is SGHVS, CDR2 FNYEAQ. The CDR3 covers 14 residues. Material for sequencing was blood, either unsorted or a sorted T cell fraction (not recorded which). This TCR was recovered from a human donor who was either an allogeneic HSCT recipient or a stem cell or donor lymphocyte infusion donor (not recorded which). It is not recorded whose cells these are; they may come from a transplant donor. This chain connects TRBV7-6 to TRBJ2-2; either TRBD1 or TRBD2 may fit D (5 bases each). The CDR3 region is CASTQGPDTGELFF. CDR3 DNA sequence: TGTGCCAGCACCCAGGGACCGGACACCGGGGAGCTGTTTTTT.